These 15 T cell receptor beta chains were sequenced from one sample in a study of memory B cells and T cells in multiple sclerosis. CFSE-dim autoproliferating and CFSE-high non-proliferating T cells from unstimulated culture were sequenced separately. Cultures began with about 4.6x10^7 CFSE-labeled PBMCs, unstimulated for roughly seven days, with replicate wells pooled. No antigen has been assigned to these receptors. Here immunoSEQ multiplex PCR was the method, and the copy in TCRdb shows in-frame clones only, minus some. The table records 46,000 or so clones, around 79% of them present only once. Material for sequencing was PBMCs from blood kept in culture. These TCRs come from a human donor with multiple sclerosis.

This chain joins TRBV30 and TRBJ1-6; weak D call: TRBD1 (5 bases). Germline assignment: CDR1 GTSNPN and CDR2 SVGIG (reference sequence). Trimming removed 7 bases at V and 6 bases at J, with 25 bases between. This CDR3 contains 17 residues. The CDR3 DNA sequence: TGTGCCTTCTACCCTTCGTGGGGGGGAAAACCTAATTCACCCCTCCACTTT. Protein sequence: CAFYPSWGGKPNSPLHF.

The chain joins TRBV5-6 to TRBJ2-3; TRBD2 might be the D (6 bases). The CDR3 extends over 16 amino acids. The V gene lost 0 bases and the J gene lost 4 bases, with 15 bases spanning the gap. Germline V CDR1 and CDR2: SGHDT, YYEEEE. As DNA, the CDR3 is TGTGCCAGCAGCTTGGGGGGACCGACTAGTCCAGATACGCAGTATTTT. This sequence encodes CASSLGGPTSPDTQYF.

CDR3 sequence (DNA): TGCGCCAGCAGCCCTTTAGTAGAGGCCGGGGAGCTGTTTTTT. Protein: CASSPLVEAGELFF. V and J are TRBV10-2 and TRBJ2-2, with D hard to call. V was cut by 6 bases and J by 6 bases, with 14 bases left in between. The germline CDR1 and CDR2 sequences are WSHSY and SAAADI. This CDR3 contains 14 residues.

The V and J genes are TRBV2 and TRBJ1-1; D is undetermined. The CDR3 covers 14 residues. The V end lost 4 bases, the J end lost 0 bases, and 9 bases lay between the germline ends. Looked up from germline, CDR1 is SNHLY and CDR2 is FYNNEI. DNA for the CDR3: TGTGCCAGCAGTGGGCCCTACATGAACACTGAAGCTTTCTTT. It codes for CASSGPYMNTEAFF.

The V and J genes are TRBV5-6 and TRBJ1-4; 9 nucleotides match TRBD1. The CDR3 contains 15 residues. V lost 3 bases to trimming and J lost 8 bases; unmatched junction nucleotides: 8. The germline V gene encodes CDR1 SGHDT and CDR2 YYEEEE. CDR3 coding DNA: TGTGCCAGCAGCTCCCAGGGACAGGGACGCGAAAAACTGTTTTTT. It encodes CASSSQGQGREKLFF.

The chain has TRBV21-1 and TRBJ2-2. TRBV21-1 represents a pseudogene. There are 19 residues in the CDR3. CDR3 in amino acids: CASSPSHQTDGTNTGELFF. The CDR3 coding sequence is TGTGCCAGCAGCCCTTCTCACCAGACGGATGGAACGAACACCGGGGAGCTGTTTTTT.

The chain has TRBV7-6 and TRBJ1-1, with D tentatively TRBD1 (5 bases). Germline assignment: CDR1 SGHVS and CDR2 FNYEAQ. This CDR3 contains 14 residues. V lost 7 bases to trimming and J lost 3 bases, with 15 bases between them. CDR3 DNA: TGTGCCAGCACCCCCGGGGAGGGGTACACTGAAGCTTTCTTT. Its translation is CASTPGEGYTEAFF.

This chain joins TRBV4-2 and TRBJ1-3; 7 nucleotides agree with TRBD1. Germline V gene sequence: CDR1 LGHNA, CDR2 YNFKEQ. The V segment lost 3 bases and the J segment 0 bases; nucleotides outside the gene matches: 2. This CDR3 is built from 15 residues. The CDR3 DNA is TGTGCCAGCAGCCAGGACAGGACCTCTGGAAACACCATATATTTT. It specifies CASSQDRTSGNTIYF.

This CDR3 reads CASILPTRPPQETQYF. CDR3 nucleotide sequence: TGTGCCAGCATCCTGCCTACCCGGCCGCCCCAAGAGACCCAGTACTTC. The chain uses TRBV9 and TRBJ2-5, with D hard to call. The V end was cut by 6 bases, the J end by 1 base, with 19 bases between. The germline V gene encodes CDR1 SGDLS and CDR2 YYNGEE. CDR3 length: 16 residues.

This sequence joins TRBV4-1 and TRBJ1-1; perhaps TRBD1 as D (5 bases). V was cut by 1 base and J by 5 bases, with 14 bases left in between. The CDR3 covers 15 residues. From germline, CDR1 is MGHRA and CDR2 YSYEKL. CDR3 sequence reads: CASSQVWSGETEAFF. CDR3 nucleotide sequence: TGCGCCAGCAGCCAAGTTTGGTCGGGGGAAACTGAAGCTTTCTTT.

This clone was counted only a few times. V is TRBV4-3 and J is TRBJ1-1, with a tentative D call TRBD1 (5 bases). CDR3 length equals 13 residues. Deletions cut 5 bases from V and 5 bases from J, with 12 bases between. From germline, CDR1 is LGHNA and CDR2 YSLEER. The CDR3 sequence: CASSASEGTEAFF. CDR3 bases: TGCGCCAGCAGCGCGTCCGAGGGGACTGAAGCTTTCTTT.

The chain links TRBV28 to TRBJ2-7; D is undetermined. CDR1 is MDHEN, CDR2 SYDVKM, per germline. This CDR3 has 12 amino acids. V shed 3 bases and J shed 1 base, with 4 bases lying between them. In DNA form, the CDR3 reads TGTGCCAGCAGTTTGCTGTCCTACGAGCAGTACTTC. Protein product: CASSLLSYEQYF.

The V and J genes are TRBV5-1 and TRBJ1-2; 9 bases align to TRBD1. The junction had 3 bases not matched to a gene; V was cut back by 0 bases and J by 6 bases. The CDR3 has 14 residues. Looked up from germline, CDR1 is SGHRS and CDR2 is YFSETQ. CDR3 loop: CASSLGRQGDGYTF. Written as DNA, the CDR3 is TGCGCCAGCAGCTTGGGGCGACAGGGGGATGGCTACACCTTC.

In the case of this clone: This sample also contains other DNA sequences that code for the same CDR3. The rearrangement uses TRBV4-3 and TRBJ2-5; 10 nucleotides match TRBD1. The CDR3 is 15 amino acids. Looked up from germline, CDR1 is LGHNA and CDR2 is YSLEER. The ends lost 4 bases at V and 5 bases at J; junction bases unmatched: 7. CDR3 residues: CASSPYPGQGETQYF. As DNA, the CDR3 is TGCGCCAGCAGCCCGTATCCGGGACAGGGGGAGACCCAGTACTTC.

The genes are TRBV4-2 and TRBJ2-1, with D possibly matching TRBD2 (5 bases). CDR3 size: 13 residues. Germline V CDR1 and CDR2: LGHNA, YNFKEQ. V was clipped by 1 base and J by 6 bases, with 7 bases between them. This CDR3 reads CASSQAEGNEQFF. Written as DNA, the CDR3 is TGTGCCAGCAGCCAAGCCGAGGGCAATGAGCAGTTCTTC.